The 21 T cell receptor beta chains given below trace back to one sample, sequenced in a study of siplizumab effects on memory and regulatory T cells. The assay was immunoSEQ multiplex PCR, and TCRdb's table has in-frame clones only and misses some. The table has approximately 68,000 clones, about 89% seen once. Sequencing was carried out using CD8+ T cells sorted from blood. These receptors all stem from a human donor in good health.

V usage is TRBV19 and J usage is TRBJ2-3; D ambiguous. The V and J ends lost 5 bases and 2 bases respectively, with 8 bases between them. In germline, CDR1 is LNHDA, CDR2 SQIVND (reference sequence). The CDR3 is 13 amino acids. The CDR3 DNA sequence: TGTGCCAGTAGTGGGCTCCTCACAGATACGCAGTATTTT. Translated: CASSGLLTDTQYF.

The rearrangement joins TRBV11-2 to TRBJ2-7, with D perhaps TRBD1 or TRBD2 (5 bases each). Deletions cut 3 bases from V and 2 bases from J, with 11 bases between. Germline V gene data show CDR1 as SGHAT and CDR2 as FQNNGV. The CDR3 covers 14 residues. CDR3 sequence: CASSFSGTAYEQYF. CDR3 nucleotide sequence: TGTGCCAGCAGCTTTTCCGGGACGGCCTACGAGCAGTACTTC.

The chain links TRBV7-2 to TRBJ1-4; TRBD1 might be the D (5 bases). The CDR3 is made up of 19 amino acids. CDR1 SGHTA and CDR2 FQGNSA come from the germline V gene. V was shortened by 5 bases and J by 0 bases, with 22 bases between the two germline ends. The CDR3 region is CASSPWGGPRGATNEKLFF. In nucleotides, the CDR3 is TGTGCCAGCAGCCCTTGGGGCGGGCCTAGGGGAGCAACTAATGAAAAACTGTTTTTT.

About this clone: The sample has other DNA sequences that encode this CDR3 too. The rearrangement links TRBV6-5 to TRBJ1-5; TRBD1 aligns across 10 bases. V dropped 5 bases and J dropped 3; count of bases not matched to a gene: 1. The germline CDR1 and CDR2 sequences are MNHEY and SVGAGI. The length of the CDR3 is 14 residues. The chain's CDR3 is CASSDRGLNQPQHF. In DNA, the CDR3 is TGTGCCAGCAGTGACAGGGGGCTCAATCAGCCCCAGCATTTT.

V gene TRBV30 combines with J gene TRBJ2-1; the match to TRBD2 covers 10 bases. This CDR3 comprises 14 residues. Germline CDR1 reads GTSNPN; CDR2 reads SVGIG (reference sequence). Trimming cost V 5 bases and J 0 bases; bases outside gene matches: 1. The CDR3 region has the DNA TGTGCCTGGCGGACTAGCGGCTCCTACAATGAGCAGTTCTTC. Amino acid sequence: CAWRTSGSYNEQFF.

The genes are TRBV27 and TRBJ1-2; 11 positions match TRBD1. The trim removed 3 bases at V and 4 bases at J, leaving 1 base unmatched. This CDR3 contains 14 residues. Germline assignment: CDR1 MNHEY and CDR2 SMNVEV (reference sequence). The CDR3 is CASSFGTGGYGYTF. CDR3 DNA: TGTGCCAGCAGTTTCGGGACAGGGGGCTATGGCTACACCTTC.

The V gene is TRBV7-9, the J gene TRBJ2-7, with 8 nucleotides matching TRBD1. The trim removed 3 bases at V and 6 bases at J, leaving 16 bases unmatched. Germline lookup yields CDR1 SEHNR and CDR2 FQNEAQ (reference sequence). The CDR3 is 17 residues long. The chain's CDR3 is CASSFLDREATLGEQYF. Written as DNA, the CDR3 is TGTGCCAGCAGCTTTTTGGACAGGGAGGCCACTCTGGGCGAGCAGTACTTC.

V gene TRBV4-1 combines with J gene TRBJ2-1; D is perhaps TRBD2 (5 bases). V lost 4 bases and J 8 bases, leaving 21 bases between the germline ends. The CDR3 runs to 16 residues. Germline V gene lookup returns CDR1 MGHRA and CDR2 YSYEKL. The CDR3 protein is CASSLPGGSQVDEQFF. The CDR3 nucleotides read TGCGCCAGCAGCCTTCCAGGCGGGTCTCAGGTGGATGAGCAGTTCTTC.

V and J are TRBV30 and TRBJ2-7; TRBD1 aligns across 8 bases. The CDR3 has 16 amino acids. Trimming at V came to 5 bases and at J to 6 bases, leaving 18 bases not matched to a gene. Germline lookup yields CDR1 GTSNPN and CDR2 SVGIG (reference sequence). DNA of the CDR3: TGTGCCTGGGAAGGGACAGGCACCTCAGGGGTATTCGAGCAGTACTTC. Encoded protein: CAWEGTGTSGVFEQYF.

This sequence joins TRBV7-9 and TRBJ1-4; tentative D call: TRBD1 (5 bases). Between the trimmed V and J ends, which lost 0 bases and 1 base, there was a span of 9 bases. Germline CDR1 SEHNR, CDR2 FQNEAQ (reference sequence). CDR3 length equals 16 residues. In DNA, the CDR3 is TGTGCCAGCAGCTTAGCGTCGGGGGGAACTAATGAAAAACTGTTTTTT. This gives the protein CASSLASGGTNEKLFF.

The rearrangement uses TRBV27 and TRBJ2-1, with D possibly matching TRBD2 (5 bases). Germline CDR1 is MNHEY and CDR2 is SMNVEV (reference sequence). Trimming stripped 2 bases from V and 8 bases from J, with 13 bases between. The CDR3 is 14 amino acids. CDR3 nucleotide sequence: TGTGCCAGCAGTTTAGGACTGTTCTTCGATGAGCAGTTCTTC. Encoded protein: CASSLGLFFDEQFF.

The rearrangement joins TRBV29-1 to TRBJ1-2, with D tentatively TRBD1 (5 bases). V lost 3 bases to trimming and J lost 1 base, with 12 bases between them. The CDR3 extends over 14 amino acids. Germline V gene sequence: CDR1 SQVTM, CDR2 ANQGSEA. CDR3 amino acids: CSVDGTEYNYGYTF. CDR3 coding DNA: TGCAGCGTTGATGGGACGGAGTATAACTATGGCTACACCTTC.

This chain connects TRBV6-5 to TRBJ1-6, with 9 bases fitting TRBD1. V shed 5 bases and J 17 bases; nucleotides not matched to a gene: 10. CDR1 and CDR2 from the germline V gene are MNHEY and SVGAGI. The CDR3 has 13 residues. CDR3 sequence: CASSKTGDRVFHF. Here the CDR3 DNA reads TGTGCCAGCAGTAAGACCGGGGACAGGGTGTTCCACTTT.

This chain joins TRBV5-4 and TRBJ2-7; the match to TRBD1 covers 10 bases. CDR1 and CDR2 from the germline V gene are SGHNT and YYREEE (reference sequence). The CDR3 spans 15 residues. V shed 2 bases, J shed 5 bases, and the junction held 7 bases outside the gene matches. The CDR3 nucleotides are TGTGCCAGCAGCTTAGATGGGACAGGGGCCAACGAGCAGTACTTC. Translating gives CASSLDGTGANEQYF.

The chain has TRBV14 and TRBJ2-2, with 9 bases that match TRBD2. The germline V gene has CDR1 SGHDN and CDR2 FVKESK. CDR3 length: 16 amino acids. The V and J ends lost 2 bases and 5 bases, in that order; junction bases with no gene match: 6. Written as DNA, the CDR3 is TGTGCCAGCAGCCAATCAGCGGGAGGATATACCGGGGAGCTGTTTTTT. Translation gives CASSQSAGGYTGELFF.

The CDR3 DNA reads TGTGCCAGCAGACCCGGACAGGCTAACTATGGCTACACCTTC. This encodes CASRPGQANYGYTF. The chain recombines TRBV6-4 with TRBJ1-2; 7 bases line up with TRBD1. The CDR3 totals 14 residues. Unmatched junction bases numbered 4, after V lost 6 bases and J lost 0 bases. The germline V gene has CDR1 MRHNA and CDR2 SNTAGT.

Relative to its sample, this clone is medium-sized (0.01 to 0.1%). J is TRBJ2-1 and V is TRBV4-1, with D perhaps matching TRBD1 or TRBD2 (5 bases each). There are 16 residues in the CDR3. V gave up 1 base and J gave up 2 bases, with 12 bases separating them. Germline V CDR1 and CDR2: MGHRA, YSYEKL. CDR3 residues: CASSQVGDPAYNEQFF. The CDR3, as DNA: TGCGCCAGCAGCCAAGTCGGGGACCCCGCCTACAATGAGCAGTTCTTC.

This rearrangement joins TRBV4-1 to TRBJ1-5; no clear D gene. Trimming took off 0 bases at V and 0 bases at J, with 6 bases between the two ends. The germline V gene has CDR1 MGHRA and CDR2 YSYEKL. The CDR3 totals 15 residues. The CDR3 region has the DNA TGCGCCAGCAGCCAAGATTTGGCTAGCAATCAGCCCCAGCATTTT. This translates into CASSQDLASNQPQHF.

J is TRBJ2-7 and V is TRBV18; D is uncertain. Per germline, CDR1 KGHSH and CDR2 LQKENI. Trimming pared 4 bases from V and 0 bases from J, leaving 10 bases between. The CDR3 sequence is 14 residues long. CDR3 protein: CASSQEQSSYEQYF. CDR3 DNA: TGTGCCAGCTCACAAGAACAGAGCTCCTACGAGCAGTACTTC.

This sequence joins TRBV5-4 and TRBJ2-7; 10 nucleotides agree with TRBD1. Germline assignment: CDR1 SGHNT and CDR2 YYREEE (reference sequence). The V and J ends lost 4 bases and 3 bases, in that order; junction bases with no gene match: 10. The CDR3 runs to 16 residues. DNA for the CDR3: TGTGCCAGCAGCCGTCCCGGGACAGGGGACCTCTACGAGCAGTACTTC. This codes for CASSRPGTGDLYEQYF.

This clone was counted a single time. The J gene is TRBJ2-5, the V gene TRBV4-1; D unresolved. Germline V gene data show CDR1 as MGHRA and CDR2 as YSYEKL. This CDR3 is built from 11 residues. V was pared by 3 bases and J by 5 bases, with 4 bases between. The CDR3 bases are TGCGCCAGCAGCCACTCGGAGACCCAGTACTTC. Protein product: CASSHSETQYF.